This note documents a single T cell receptor (beta chain) sequence. TCRdb keeps only in-frame clones here, not all; method: immunoSEQ multiplex PCR. The top ten clones hold 6% of a sample with more than 95,000 clones, approximately 74% of them seen once. The V gene end was trimmed by 1 base and the J gene end by 2 bases; junction bases not matched to a gene: 12. The CDR3 spans 18 residues. The germline V gene has CDR1 MGHRA and CDR2 YSYEKL. The sample originates from a study of blood T cell repertoires in COVID-19. The wider study: Material from acute and convalescent COVID-19 was sourced from the United States, Italy and Spain.

This TCR was sampled from a man older than 75 with COVID-19, enrolled during active disease. Source material: peripheral blood. The rearrangement links TRBV4-1 to TRBJ1-2; 8 bases are shared with TRBD1. The CDR3 DNA is TGCGCCAGCAGCCAAGTCGCGACAGGGGACATTCTCAACTATGGCTACACCTTC. As protein: CASSQVATGDILNYGYTF.